Presented here are 25 T cell receptor beta chains from one specimen sequenced in a study of T cell repertoires in cytomegalovirus infection. No cognate antigen is known for these TCRs. From the reads, TCRdb called clonotypes with MiXCR, one entry per CDR3 protein. The sample lists 70,000 or so distinct CDR3 sequences; 28% were seen once. The sample consisted of CD8+ T cells from cultured PBMCs, taken from culture after CMV antigen stimulation. Receptors were obtained from a human donor in good health (CMV status not recorded). Some clones in this sample may be carry-over from other donors' samples.

This clonotype has ten or more counts. V is TRBV7-6 and J is TRBJ2-1; D perhaps matches TRBD2 (5 bases). V was trimmed by 1 base and J by 9 bases, leaving 10 bases between them. The CDR3 sequence is 13 residues long. CDR1 is SGHVS, CDR2 FNYEAQ, per germline. The CDR3, as DNA: TGTGCCAGCAGCTTAGGGTCGGGGTTTGAGCAGTTCTTC. Residues: CASSLGSGFEQFF.

In this sample, this clonotype turned up a few times. The chain combines TRBV9 with TRBJ2-5; D unresolved. The length of the CDR3 is 13 residues. V gave up 4 bases and J gave up 2 bases, with 9 bases separating them. Looked up from germline, CDR1 is SGDLS and CDR2 is YYNGEE. The CDR3 loop reads CASSLPNQETQYF. The CDR3 coding sequence is TGTGCCAGCAGCTTACCGAATCAAGAGACCCAGTACTTC.

This clonotype came up many times. The rearrangement joins TRBV7-9 to TRBJ2-3; the D call may be TRBD1 or TRBD2 (5 bases each). The CDR3 covers 15 residues. CDR1 and CDR2 (germline): SEHNR, FQNEAQ (reference sequence). The V end was cut by 10 bases, the J end by 2 bases, with 19 bases between. CDR3 DNA: TGTGCCACAGACACCGGGGCCTCTTACACAGATACGCAGTATTTT. Encoded protein: CATDTGASYTDTQYF. Full variable domain (remainder filled in from reference TRBV7-9 and TRBJ2-3): DTGVSQNPRHKITKRGQNVTFRCDPISEHNRLYWYRQTLGQGPEFLTYFQNEAQLEKSRLLSDRFSAERPKGSFSTLEIQRTEQGDSAMYLCATDTGASYTDTQYFGPGTRLTVL.

The table lists this clonotype with a few counts. This chain links TRBV5-5 with TRBJ1-3, with TRBD1 as a possible D gene (5 bases). Trimming took off 1 base at V and 4 bases at J, with 6 bases between the two ends. The CDR3 loop spans 13 amino acids. Looked up from germline, CDR1 is SGHKS and CDR2 is YYEKEE (reference sequence). The CDR3 is CASSLWTGNTIYF. The CDR3 DNA reads TGTGCCAGCAGCTTGTGGACAGGAAACACCATATATTTT. Full variable domain (rest looked up from reference TRBV5-5 and TRBJ1-3): DAGVTQSPTHLIKTRGQQVTLRCSPISGHKSVSWYQQVLGQGPQFIFQYYEKEERGRGNFPDRFSARQFPNYSSELNVNALLLGDSALYLCASSLWTGNTIYFGEGSWLTVV.

This clonotype turned up a few times. The chain is built from TRBV12-3 or TRBV12-4 and TRBJ2-4; D is ambiguous. The ends were cut back, 8 bases at V and 6 bases at J, with 11 bases in the middle. This CDR3 is built from 12 residues. The CDR3 coding sequence is TGTGCCAGCTTAAGCGAGGCAAACATTCAGTACTTC. Protein product: CASLSEANIQYF.

This rearrangement joins TRBV6-6 to TRBJ2-2, with D hard to call. CDR3 length: 15 amino acids. V dropped 4 bases and J dropped 0 bases, with 9 bases sitting between them. CDR1 is MNHNY, CDR2 SVGAGI, per germline (reference sequence). CDR3 nucleotide sequence: TGTGCCAGCAGTTTACCCGACACGAACACCGGGGAGCTGTTTTTT. Its translation is CASSLPDTNTGELFF.

This clonotype was picked up a small number of times. The chain has TRBV7-3 and TRBJ2-3; 10 bases map to TRBD2. Germline CDR1 SGHTA, CDR2 FQGTGA. The CDR3 length is 16 residues. Losses at the gene ends were 5 bases for V and 3 bases for J; bases not matched to a gene: 8. The CDR3 DNA follows: TGTGCCAGCAGCCAGACTAGCGGGCCAAGGACAGATACGCAGTATTTT. Translating it yields CASSQTSGPRTDTQYF.

This clonotype was observed a handful of times. J is TRBJ2-3 and V is TRBV12-3 or TRBV12-4; D is possibly TRBD2 (5 bases). The ends were cut back, 6 bases at V and 0 bases at J, with 10 bases in the middle. The CDR3 is 14 residues long. CDR3: CASRGGLSTDTQYF. DNA for the CDR3: TGTGCCAGCAGGGGCGGACTTAGCACAGATACGCAGTATTTT.

The chain carries TRBV15 and TRBJ1-1; D remains ambiguous. CDR1 and CDR2 from the germline V gene are LNHNV and YYDKDF (reference sequence). V lost 0 bases, J lost 4 bases, and 12 bases lay in between. This CDR3 is 15 amino acids long. The CDR3 bases are TGTGCCACCAGCAGAGATGGTAGGCGAGGCACTGAAGCTTTCTTT. It encodes CATSRDGRRGTEAFF.

Many counts were recorded for this clonotype. The V call is TRBV7-8, the J call TRBJ1-1; D is undetermined. CDR3 length: 17 amino acids. Germline loops: CDR1 SGHVS, CDR2 FQNEAQ. Trimming took 5 bases from V and 3 from J, leaving 22 bases between them. The CDR3 sequence: CASSLGVAPPGDTEAFF. Written as DNA, the CDR3 is TGTGCCAGCAGCCTAGGTGTTGCGCCGCCTGGGGACACTGAAGCTTTCTTT.

This sequence joins TRBV27 and TRBJ1-1; 9 positions match TRBD1. V shed 1 base, J shed 11 bases, and the junction held 8 bases outside the gene matches. Looked up from germline, CDR1 is MNHEY and CDR2 is SMNVEV (reference sequence). This CDR3 has 14 residues. The CDR3 sequence: CASSLFSQGAEAFF. For the CDR3, the DNA is TGTGCCAGCAGTTTATTCTCACAGGGGGCCGAGGCTTTCTTT.

This clonotype was observed a handful of times. The chain joins TRBV6-2 or TRBV6-3 to TRBJ2-1; weak D call: TRBD2 (8 bases). Germline values: CDR1 MNHEY, CDR2 SVGEGT. V lost 7 bases and J lost 4, with 20 bases in between. CDR3 size: 16 residues. In DNA form, the CDR3 reads TGTGCCAGCACCCCGGGGGGGGACAGCCCATACAATGAGCAGTTCTTC. Its translation: CASTPGGDSPYNEQFF.

V and J are TRBV19 and TRBJ2-1; the D gene is possibly TRBD2 (5 bases). The CDR3 consists of 16 residues. Germline lookup yields CDR1 LNHDA and CDR2 SQIVND (reference sequence). V was shortened by 7 bases and J by 4 bases, with 20 bases between the two germline ends. The CDR3 DNA reads TGTGCCAGTAAGTTGTCGGTGAGCGGATCATACAATGAGCAGTTCTTC. It translates to CASKLSVSGSYNEQFF. The full variable domain, in which reference TRBV19 and TRBJ2-1 provide the parts outside the CDR3, is DGGITQSPKYLFRKEGQNVTLSCEQNLNHDAMYWYRQDPGQGLRLIYYSQIVNDFQKGDIAEGYSVSREKKESFPLTVTSAQKNPTAFYLCASKLSVSGSYNEQFFGPGTRLTVL.

The J gene is TRBJ2-7, the V gene TRBV20-1; tentatively, D is TRBD2 (6 bases). This CDR3 region has 16 residues. Trimming removed 0 bases at V and 2 bases at J, with 17 bases between. CDR1 DFQATT and CDR2 SNEGSKA come from the germline V gene (reference sequence). The CDR3 loop is CSARDRTGTHTYEQYF. As DNA, the CDR3 is TGCAGTGCTAGAGATAGAACCGGGACTCATACCTACGAGCAGTACTTC.

The sample holds many counts of this clonotype. This sequence joins TRBV27 and TRBJ1-2, with 7 bases fitting TRBD1. V trimming: 0 bases; J trimming: 6 bases; junction bases outside the gene matches: 4. CDR1 and CDR2 (germline): MNHEY, SMNVEV (reference sequence). CDR3 size: 14 residues. CDR3 bases: TGTGCCAGCAGTTTATCAACAGGGGCGGATGGCTACACCTTC. This gives the protein CASSLSTGADGYTF.

This clonotype is a singleton in its sample. The chain recombines TRBV6-6 with TRBJ2-7; D perhaps matches TRBD2 (7 bases). The CDR3 loop spans 14 amino acids. Germline loops: CDR1 MNHNY, CDR2 SVGAGI (reference sequence). The V gene lost 6 bases and the J gene lost 0 bases, with 12 bases spanning the gap. The CDR3 loop reads CASRRGDYSYEQYF. The DNA of the CDR3 is TGTGCCAGCAGGAGGGGGGACTACTCCTACGAGCAGTACTTC.

In this sample, this clonotype turned up a few times. This chain links TRBV12-3 or TRBV12-4 with TRBJ2-5; TRBD1 matches 11 bases. The CDR3 is made up of 16 amino acids. With V trimmed by 5 bases and J by 5 bases, 10 bases remained unmatched. The CDR3 region is CASSPGQGAYRETQYF. CDR3 DNA sequence: TGTGCCAGCAGTCCCGGACAGGGGGCGTATCGGGAGACCCAGTACTTC.

The gene calls are TRBV7-9 and TRBJ1-6; D call uncertain. The CDR3 has 12 amino acids. V lost 8 bases and J 9 bases, leaving 11 bases between the germline ends. CDR1 SEHNR and CDR2 FQNEAQ come from the germline V gene (reference sequence). The CDR3 is CASATGISPLHF. CDR3 nucleotides: TGTGCCAGCGCGACGGGGATTTCACCCCTCCACTTT.

V is TRBV6-6 and J is TRBJ1-2, with D hard to call. There are 13 residues in the CDR3. Germline V gene sequence: CDR1 MNHNY, CDR2 SVGAGI (reference sequence). Between the trimmed V and J ends, which lost 5 bases and 4 bases, there was a span of 11 bases. CDR3 in DNA: TGTGCCAGCAGTGGGATGTTGGGCTATGGCTACACCTTC. This codes for CASSGMLGYGYTF.

This clonotype has just a few counts. The rearrangement links TRBV12-3 or TRBV12-4 to TRBJ2-2; no definite D call. The V and J ends lost 3 bases and 3 bases respectively, with 2 bases between them. The CDR3 has 12 residues. CDR3 region: CASSFDTGELFF. The CDR3 region has the DNA TGTGCCAGCAGTTTCGACACCGGGGAGCTGTTTTTT.

The CDR3 protein is CASSSQGGGNSPLHF. CDR3 coding DNA: TGTGCCAGCAGCTCTCAAGGGGGGGGTAATTCACCCCTCCACTTT. The chain couples TRBV7-9 to TRBJ1-6; D is possibly TRBD1 (6 bases). Germline lookup yields CDR1 SEHNR and CDR2 FQNEAQ (reference sequence). V gave up 4 bases and J gave up 6 bases, with 13 bases separating them. The CDR3 is 15 residues long. The variable domain in full, completed from reference TRBV7-9 and TRBJ1-6, reads DTGVSQNPRHKITKRGQNVTFRCDPISEHNRLYWYRQTLGQGPEFLTYFQNEAQLEKSRLLSDRFSAERPKGSFSTLEIQRTEQGDSAMYLCASSSQGGGNSPLHFGNGTRLTVT.

The chain combines TRBV4-3 with TRBJ2-5; 15 bases align to TRBD2. Germline V gene lookup returns CDR1 LGHNA and CDR2 YSLEER. The CDR3 has 20 amino acids. With V trimmed by 0 bases and J by 4 bases, 12 bases remained unmatched. The CDR3 here is CASSQDTFTGTSGGRETQYF. CDR3 nucleotide sequence: TGCGCCAGCAGCCAAGACACATTCACCGGGACTAGCGGGGGGAGAGAGACCCAGTACTTC.

This clonotype appeared many times. The chain uses TRBV3-1 and TRBJ2-3, with D possibly matching TRBD2 (7 bases). Germline CDR1 is LGHDT and CDR2 is YNNKEL (reference sequence). The CDR3 is 15 residues long. V lost 4 bases, J lost 5 bases, and 16 bases lay in between. The CDR3 DNA reads as TGTGCCAGCAGCCCTTACGGGGGGCGGTTAGATACGCAGTATTTT. Its translation: CASSPYGGRLDTQYF.

The chain combines TRBV28 with TRBJ2-6, with a possible D match to TRBD1 (6 bases). Trimming pared 6 bases from V and 0 bases from J, leaving 12 bases between. The germline gives CDR1 MDHEN, CDR2 SYDVKM. This CDR3 is 16 amino acids long. The CDR3 protein is CASRRDRPSGANVLTF. The CDR3 region has the DNA TGTGCCAGCAGAAGAGACAGGCCCTCTGGGGCCAACGTCCTGACTTTC.

This clonotype was seen a handful of times. This chain joins TRBV12-3 or TRBV12-4 and TRBJ1-5; D not resolved. The CDR3 contains 12 residues. Trimming removed 3 bases from V and 9 bases from J, with 9 bases in between. The CDR3 DNA reads as TGTGCCAGCAGTTTGGGTCTAGGGCCCCAGCATTTT. Translation gives CASSLGLGPQHF.